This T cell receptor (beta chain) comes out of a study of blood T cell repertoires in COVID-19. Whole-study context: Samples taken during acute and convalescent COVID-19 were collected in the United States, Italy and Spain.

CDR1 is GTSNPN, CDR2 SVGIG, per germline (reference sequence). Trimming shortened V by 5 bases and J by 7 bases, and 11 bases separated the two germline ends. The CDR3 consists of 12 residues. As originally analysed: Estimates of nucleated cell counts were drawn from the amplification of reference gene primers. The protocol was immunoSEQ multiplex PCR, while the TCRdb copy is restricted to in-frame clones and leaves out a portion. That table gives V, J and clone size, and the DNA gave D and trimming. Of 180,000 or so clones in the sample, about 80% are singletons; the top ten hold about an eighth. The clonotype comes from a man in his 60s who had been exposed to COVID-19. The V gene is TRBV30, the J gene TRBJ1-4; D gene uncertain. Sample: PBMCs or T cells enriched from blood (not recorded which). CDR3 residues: CAWSTGFEKLFF. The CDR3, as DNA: TGTGCCTGGTCGACCGGGTTTGAAAAACTGTTTTTT. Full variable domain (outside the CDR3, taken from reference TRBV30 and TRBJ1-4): SQTIHQWPATLVQPVGSPLSLECTVEGTSNPNLYWYRQAAGRGLQLLFYSVGIGQISSEVPQNLSASRPQDRQFILSSKKLLLSDSGFYLCAWSTGFEKLFFGSGTQLSVL.